One sample yielded the 9 T cell receptor beta chains listed below, sequenced in a study of tumor and adjacent non-tumor tissue in lung cancer. Three rounds of nested PCR, following a modified ARM-PCR protocol, produced the TCRbeta library. TCRdb reanalysed the multiplex PCR reads using MiXCR and keeps one entry per CDR3 protein. In the table there are around 140,000 distinct CDR3 sequences, around 65% of which are singletons. RNA was extracted from bulk tissue without any cell sorting. Sequences were obtained from lung tumor tissue. Receptors originate from a man aged 60 to 75 with small cell lung cancer.

Comments on this clonotype: One end of the junction fails to match germline, which may point to a read error. The chain carries TRBV12-3 or TRBV12-4 and TRBJ2-1; 7 bases map to TRBD1. CDR3 length equals 15 residues. This chain's CDR3 is CASTRGTASYNKQFF. CDR3 coding DNA: TGTGCCAGCACCCGTGGGACAGCTAGCTACAATAAGCAGTTCTTC.

Comment on this clonotype: Compared with germline, one end of the junction differs, possibly owing to a read error. V is TRBV11-2 and J is TRBJ1-6; D remains ambiguous. Germline CDR1 SGHAT, CDR2 FQNNGV. There are 15 residues in the CDR3. The CDR3 protein is CVSSFRQTNNSPLHF. The CDR3 region has the DNA TGTGTCAGCAGCTTTCGGCAGACGAATAATTCACCCCTCCACTTT.

The sample holds a few counts of this clonotype. The chain's CDR3 is CASSPGTGNQSQHF. The CDR3 DNA is TGCGCCAGCAGTCCCGGGACAGGGAACCAGTCCCAGCATTTT. The V call is TRBV4-1, the J call TRBJ1-5, with 9 bases lining up with TRBD1. This CDR3 is built from 14 residues. Germline values: CDR1 MGHRA, CDR2 YSYEKL. J lost 11 bases, V lost 6 bases, and 11 bases had no gene match.

The CDR3 DNA follows: TGTGCCTGGAGGGCGGACAGGAGATATGGCTACACCTTC. Translating it yields CAWRADRRYGYTF. The genes are TRBV30 and TRBJ1-2, with 7 bases aligning to TRBD1. J gave up 5 bases and V 3 bases, and 6 bases lay outside the gene matches. This CDR3 is built from 13 residues. Germline V gene sequence: CDR1 GTSNPN, CDR2 SVGIG (reference sequence).

Of note for this clonotype: Relative to the germline gene, one junction end is altered; a read error may explain this. The CDR3 sequence: CSTSVAGWGSGANVLTF. CDR3 coding DNA: TGCAGTACTAGCGTAGCGGGATGGGGCTCTGGGGCCAACGTCCTGACTTTC. The chain has TRBV20-1 and TRBJ2-6; TRBD2 matches at 8 bases. The V gene's germline CDR1 is DFQATT and CDR2 SNEGSKA (reference sequence). The CDR3 spans 17 residues.

CDR3 coding DNA: TGTACCAACAGTTTGGGCAGGGTGGCTGAGCAGTTCTTC. Translated, it gives CTNSLGRVAEQFF. The chain uses TRBV11-3 and TRBJ2-1, with a weak D call TRBD1 (5 bases). This CDR3 has 13 residues. Germline values: CDR1 SGHNT, CDR2 YENEEA. Supplemented by reference TRBV11-3 and TRBJ2-1, the full variable domain reads EAGVVQSPRYKIIEKKQPVAFWCNPISGHNTLYWYLQNLGQGPELLIRYENEEAVDDSQLPKDRFSAERLKGVDSTLKIQPAELGDSAVYLCTNSLGRVAEQFFGPGTRLTVL.

This clonotype was recorded a few times. The V gene is TRBV11-1, the J gene TRBJ2-1, with D hard to call. The V end lost 5 bases, the J end lost 13 bases, and 12 bases lay between the germline ends. The CDR3 has 11 residues. From germline, CDR1 is SGHAT and CDR2 FQDESV (reference sequence). CDR3 loop: CASSLDNGQFF. As DNA, the CDR3 is TGTGCCAGCAGCCTAGACAATGGTCAGTTCTTC.

A note on this clonotype: The junction does not match germline at one end; this may be a read error. J is TRBJ2-7 and V is TRBV11-2; possible D gene TRBD1, 6 bases. CDR1 and CDR2 from the germline V gene are SGHAT and FQNNGV. CDR3 length equals 15 residues. For the CDR3, the DNA is TGTGCCAGCAGCTCACTCGGTATAGGGGGATACGATCAGTACTTC. Encoded protein: CASSSLGIGGYDQYF. The full variable domain, in which reference TRBV11-2 and TRBJ2-7 provide the parts outside the CDR3, is EAGVAQSPRYKIIEKRQSVAFWCNPISGHATLYWYQQILGQGPKLLIQFQNNGVVDDSQLPKDRFSAERLKGVDSTLKIQPAKLEDSAVYLCASSSLGIGGYDQYFGPGTRLTVT.

Note on this clonotype: This may stem from a read error, because a much larger clone lies one nucleotide away. V and J are TRBV6-1 and TRBJ1-5, with D maybe TRBD1 (5 bases). This CDR3 has 14 residues. CDR1 and CDR2 (germline): MNHNS, SASEGT. V was cut by 7 bases and J by 8 bases, with 18 bases left in between. CDR3 in DNA: TGTGCCAGCACTGGTCATCAGTTGGGGGAGCCCCAGCATTTT. Amino acids: CASTGHQLGEPQHF.